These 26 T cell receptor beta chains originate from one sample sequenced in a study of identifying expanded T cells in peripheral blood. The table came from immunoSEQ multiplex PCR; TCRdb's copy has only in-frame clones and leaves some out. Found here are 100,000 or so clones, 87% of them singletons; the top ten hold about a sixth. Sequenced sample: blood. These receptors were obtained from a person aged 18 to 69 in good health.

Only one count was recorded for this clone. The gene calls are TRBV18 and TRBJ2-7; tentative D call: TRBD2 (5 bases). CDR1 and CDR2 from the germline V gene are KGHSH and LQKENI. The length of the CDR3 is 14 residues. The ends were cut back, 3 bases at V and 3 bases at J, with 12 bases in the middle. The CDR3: CASSPTPGDYEQYF. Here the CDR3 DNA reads TGTGCCAGCTCACCTACCCCCGGGGACTACGAGCAGTACTTC.

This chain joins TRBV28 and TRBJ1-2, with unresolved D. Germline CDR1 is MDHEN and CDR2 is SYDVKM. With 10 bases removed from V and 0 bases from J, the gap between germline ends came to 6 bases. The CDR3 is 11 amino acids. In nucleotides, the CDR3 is TGTGCCACCGCGACTAACTATGGCTACACCTTC. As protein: CATATNYGYTF.

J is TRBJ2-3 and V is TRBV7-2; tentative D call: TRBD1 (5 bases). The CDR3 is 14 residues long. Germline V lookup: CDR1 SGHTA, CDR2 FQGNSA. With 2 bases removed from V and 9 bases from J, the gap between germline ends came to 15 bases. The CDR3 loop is CASSLFVGLETQYF. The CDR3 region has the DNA TGTGCCAGCAGCTTATTTGTGGGGCTGGAAACGCAGTATTTT.

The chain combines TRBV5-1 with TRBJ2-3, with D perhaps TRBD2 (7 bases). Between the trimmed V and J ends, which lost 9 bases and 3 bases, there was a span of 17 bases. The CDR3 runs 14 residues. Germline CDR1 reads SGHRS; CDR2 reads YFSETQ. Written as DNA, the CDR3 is TGCGCCACCAACCCCGGGGGGCCAACAGATACGCAGTATTTT. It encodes CATNPGGPTDTQYF.

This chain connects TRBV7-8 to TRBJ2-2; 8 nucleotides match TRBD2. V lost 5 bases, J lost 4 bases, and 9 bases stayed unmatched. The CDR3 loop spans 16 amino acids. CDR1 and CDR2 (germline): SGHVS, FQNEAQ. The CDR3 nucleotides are TGTGCCAGCAGCCCACGAGCGGGGGCCCTCACCGGGGAGCTGTTTTTT. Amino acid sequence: CASSPRAGALTGELFF.

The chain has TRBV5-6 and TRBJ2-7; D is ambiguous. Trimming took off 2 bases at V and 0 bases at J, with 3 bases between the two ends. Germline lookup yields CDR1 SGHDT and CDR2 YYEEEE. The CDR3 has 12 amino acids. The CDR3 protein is CASSFGSYEQYF. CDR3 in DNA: TGTGCCAGCAGCTTTGGCTCCTACGAGCAGTACTTC.

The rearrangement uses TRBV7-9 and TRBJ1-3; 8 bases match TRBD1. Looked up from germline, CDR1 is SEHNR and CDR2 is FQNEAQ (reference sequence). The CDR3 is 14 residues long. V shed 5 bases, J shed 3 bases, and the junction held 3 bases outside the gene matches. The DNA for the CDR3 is TGTGCCAGCAGCCGAACAGGGGGTGGAAACACCATATATTTT. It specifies CASSRTGGGNTIYF.

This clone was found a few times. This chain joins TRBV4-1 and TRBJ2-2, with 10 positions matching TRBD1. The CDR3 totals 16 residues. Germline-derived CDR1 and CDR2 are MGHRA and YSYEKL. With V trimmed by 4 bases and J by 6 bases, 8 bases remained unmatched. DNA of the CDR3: TGCGCCAGCAGCCCGAGGACAGGGGGGGAAGCCGGGGAGCTGTTTTTT. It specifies CASSPRTGGEAGELFF.

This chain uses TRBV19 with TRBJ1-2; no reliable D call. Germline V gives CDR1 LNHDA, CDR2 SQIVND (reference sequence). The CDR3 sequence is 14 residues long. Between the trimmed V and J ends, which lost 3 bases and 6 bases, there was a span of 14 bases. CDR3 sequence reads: CASSIGGTKHGYTF. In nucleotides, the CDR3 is TGTGCCAGTAGTATCGGAGGTACTAAGCATGGCTACACCTTC.

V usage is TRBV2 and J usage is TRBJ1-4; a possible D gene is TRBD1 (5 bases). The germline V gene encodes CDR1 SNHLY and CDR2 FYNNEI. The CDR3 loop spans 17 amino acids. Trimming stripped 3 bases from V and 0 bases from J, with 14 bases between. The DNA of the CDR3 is TGTGCCAGCAGTGAGCTGGGCAGGGCGGCAACTAATGAAAAACTGTTTTTT. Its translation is CASSELGRAATNEKLFF.

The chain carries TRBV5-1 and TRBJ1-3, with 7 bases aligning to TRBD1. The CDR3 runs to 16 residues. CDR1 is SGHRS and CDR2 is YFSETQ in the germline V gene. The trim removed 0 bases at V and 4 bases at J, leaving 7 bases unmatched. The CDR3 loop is CASSLDGRGGGNTIYF. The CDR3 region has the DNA TGCGCCAGCAGCTTGGACGGCAGGGGGGGCGGAAACACCATATATTTT. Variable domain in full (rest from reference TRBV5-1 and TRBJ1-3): KAGVTQTPRYLIKTRGQQVTLSCSPISGHRSVSWYQQTPGQGLQFLFEYFSETQRNKGNFPGRFSGRQFSNSRSEMNVSTLELGDSALYLCASSLDGRGGGNTIYFGEGSWLTVV.

The CDR3 sequence: CASWRGGSYNEQFF. In nucleotides, the CDR3 is TGTGCCTCCTGGCGGGGGGGCTCCTACAATGAGCAGTTCTTC. This chain links TRBV6-1 with TRBJ2-1; 9 positions match TRBD2. From germline, CDR1 is MNHNS and CDR2 SASEGT. V lost 11 bases, J lost 0 bases, and 5 bases stayed unmatched. This CDR3 comprises 14 residues.

The chain's CDR3 is CASSYRGSTDTQYF. The CDR3 DNA reads as TGTGCCAGCAGCTACAGGGGTAGCACAGATACGCAGTATTTT. The chain couples TRBV11-3 to TRBJ2-3, with 7 bases that match TRBD1. Germline CDR1 reads SGHNT; CDR2 reads YENEEA. Trimming at V came to 4 bases and at J to 0 bases, leaving 1 base not matched to a gene. This CDR3 spans 14 amino acids.

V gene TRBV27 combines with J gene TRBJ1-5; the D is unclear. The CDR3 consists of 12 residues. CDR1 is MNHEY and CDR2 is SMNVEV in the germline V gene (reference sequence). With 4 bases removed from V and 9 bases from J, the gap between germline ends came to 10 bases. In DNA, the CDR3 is TGTGCCAGCAGTTCTGCTCGGGGGCCCCAGCATTTT. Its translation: CASSSARGPQHF.

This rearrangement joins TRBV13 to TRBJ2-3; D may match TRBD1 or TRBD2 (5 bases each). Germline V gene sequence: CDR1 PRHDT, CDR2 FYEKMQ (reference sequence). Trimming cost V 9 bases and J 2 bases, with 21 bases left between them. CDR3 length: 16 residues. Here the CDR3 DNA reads TGTGCCAGTCGGAGGACGAGGGGCGCTATCACAGATACGCAGTATTTT. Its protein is CASRRTRGAITDTQYF. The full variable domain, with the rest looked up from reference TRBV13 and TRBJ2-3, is AAGVIQSPRHLIKEKRETATLKCYPIPRHDTVYWYQQGPGQDPQFLISFYEKMQSDKGSIPDRFSAQQFSDYHSELNMSSLELGDSALYFCASRRTRGAITDTQYFGPGTRLTVL.

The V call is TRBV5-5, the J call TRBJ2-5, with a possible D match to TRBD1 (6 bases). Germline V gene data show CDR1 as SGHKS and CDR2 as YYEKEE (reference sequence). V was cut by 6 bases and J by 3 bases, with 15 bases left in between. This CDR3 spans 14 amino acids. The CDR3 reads CASTEGAGEETQYF. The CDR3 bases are TGTGCCAGCACCGAAGGGGCAGGGGAAGAGACCCAGTACTTC. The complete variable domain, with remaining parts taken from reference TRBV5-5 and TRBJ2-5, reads DAGVTQSPTHLIKTRGQQVTLRCSPISGHKSVSWYQQVLGQGPQFIFQYYEKEERGRGNFPDRFSARQFPNYSSELNVNALLLGDSALYLCASTEGAGEETQYFGPGTRLLVL.

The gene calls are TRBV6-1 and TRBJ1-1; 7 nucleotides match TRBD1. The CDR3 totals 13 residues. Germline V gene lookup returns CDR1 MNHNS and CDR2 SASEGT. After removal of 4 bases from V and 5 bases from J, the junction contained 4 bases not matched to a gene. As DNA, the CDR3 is TGTGCCAGCAGTGCCAGGGGGGGGACTGAAGCTTTCTTT. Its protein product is CASSARGGTEAFF.

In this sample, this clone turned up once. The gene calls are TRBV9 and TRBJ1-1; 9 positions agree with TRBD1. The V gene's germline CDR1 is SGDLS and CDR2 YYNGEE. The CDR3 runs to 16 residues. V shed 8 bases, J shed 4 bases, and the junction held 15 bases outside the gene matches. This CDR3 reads CASHKGQGRYSTEAFF. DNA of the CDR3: TGTGCCAGTCATAAGGGACAGGGTAGATATTCCACTGAAGCTTTCTTT.

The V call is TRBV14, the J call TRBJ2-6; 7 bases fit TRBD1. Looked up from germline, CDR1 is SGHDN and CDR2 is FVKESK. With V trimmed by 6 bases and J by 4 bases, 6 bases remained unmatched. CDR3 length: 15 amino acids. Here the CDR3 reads CASSTGAAGANVLTF. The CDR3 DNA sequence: TGTGCCAGCAGTACAGGGGCGGCGGGGGCCAACGTCCTGACTTTC.

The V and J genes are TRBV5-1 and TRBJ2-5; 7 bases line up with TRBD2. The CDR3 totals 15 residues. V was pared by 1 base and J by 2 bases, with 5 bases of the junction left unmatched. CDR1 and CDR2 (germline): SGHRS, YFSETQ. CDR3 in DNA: TGCGCCAGCAGCTTGCTAAGCGGGGAGCAAGAGACCCAGTACTTC. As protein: CASSLLSGEQETQYF.

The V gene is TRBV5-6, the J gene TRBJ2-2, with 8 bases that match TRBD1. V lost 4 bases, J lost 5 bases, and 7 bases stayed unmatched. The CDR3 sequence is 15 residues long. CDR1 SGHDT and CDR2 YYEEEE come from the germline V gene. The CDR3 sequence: CASSLQGAGTGELFF. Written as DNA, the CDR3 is TGTGCCAGCAGCCTTCAGGGGGCCGGGACCGGGGAGCTGTTTTTT.

CDR3 residues: CASSQEAGTGSSAKNIQYF. The CDR3 nucleotides read TGCGCCAGCAGCCAAGAGGCCGGGACCGGCTCTTCGGCCAAAAACATTCAGTACTTC. The J gene is TRBJ2-4, the V gene TRBV4-3, with D perhaps matching TRBD1 or TRBD2 (5 bases each). Trimming shortened V by 0 bases and J by 1 base, and 19 bases separated the two germline ends. There are 19 residues in the CDR3. Looked up from germline, CDR1 is LGHNA and CDR2 is YSLEER.

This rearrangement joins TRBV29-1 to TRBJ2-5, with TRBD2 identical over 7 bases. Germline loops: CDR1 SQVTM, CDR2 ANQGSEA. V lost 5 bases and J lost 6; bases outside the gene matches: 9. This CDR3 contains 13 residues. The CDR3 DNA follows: TGCAGCGTTAACGGACTAGTGGGGCAGACCCAGTACTTC. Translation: CSVNGLVGQTQYF.

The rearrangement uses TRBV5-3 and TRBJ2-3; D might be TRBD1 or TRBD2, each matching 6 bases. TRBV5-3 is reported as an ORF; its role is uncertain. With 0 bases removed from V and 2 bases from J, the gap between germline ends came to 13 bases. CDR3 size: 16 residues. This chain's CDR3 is CARSLAGAPHTDTQYF. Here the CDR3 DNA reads TGTGCCAGAAGCTTGGCGGGGGCCCCTCACACAGATACGCAGTATTTT.

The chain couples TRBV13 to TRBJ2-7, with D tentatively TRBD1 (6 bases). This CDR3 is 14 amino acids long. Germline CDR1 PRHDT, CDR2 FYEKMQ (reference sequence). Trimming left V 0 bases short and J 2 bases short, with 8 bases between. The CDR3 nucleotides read TGTGCCAGCAGCTTAGGGACAGGAGCCTACGAGCAGTACTTC. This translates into CASSLGTGAYEQYF.

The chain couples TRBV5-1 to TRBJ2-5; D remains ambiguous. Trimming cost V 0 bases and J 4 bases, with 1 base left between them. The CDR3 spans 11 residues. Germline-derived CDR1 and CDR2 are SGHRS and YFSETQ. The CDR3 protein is CASSLVETQYF. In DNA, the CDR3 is TGCGCCAGCAGCTTGGTAGAGACCCAGTACTTC.